This TCR beta chain was sequenced during a study of graft-versus-host responses after intestinal transplantation (dated by TCRdb to about 2021). Broadly, across the study: The transplants that recipients received were multivisceral, liver-intestinal, or isolated intestinal. The cohort enrolled around 25 intestinal transplant recipients including one retransplant, and a few patients lacking pretransplant specimens were excluded. A peak of at least 4% donor T cells among recipient peripheral blood mononuclear cells was the definition used for donor T cell macrochimerism. All recipients received anti-thymocyte globulin induction followed by maintenance tacrolimus and steroids for two to four years. Samples from a few later patients were sequenced in-house on an Illumina MiSeq with MiXCR processing rather than by the commercial service. Graft-versus-host and host-versus-graft alloreactive T cell clones were tracked in the graft, circulation and bone marrow after intestinal transplantation using bulk TCR-beta CDR3 sequencing. Alloreactive clones were identified by sequencing pre-transplant mixed lymphocyte reaction products and comparing these products with unstimulated pre-transplant donor and recipient T cells.

Clipping removes 7 bases from V and 0 bases from J, with 5 as the unmatched junction base count. As encoded in the germline V gene (reference sequence), CDR1 is MNHEY while CDR2 is SMNVEV. Its CDR3 holds 14 amino acids, cysteine through phenylalanine. Only the CDR3 portion is preserved as DNA: 42 bases, with reading frame beginning at the first base. The time point label, as the study defines it: cells obtained before transplantation from donor or recipient. CD3+CD4+ and CD3+CD8+ populations were FACS-sorted from unstimulated pre-transplant donor and recipient cells taken from spleen or lymph nodes. For this clone: Its antigen is unknown. No quality values exist for individual bases; no much larger clone is one base distant.

Results the study describes overall, beyond this receptor: Early after transplant, peak levels of circulating GvH clones were found to be associated with declines in HvG clones. Conclusions were limited by the relatively low number and heterogeneity of intestinal transplant patients. GvH clones turned up in recipient bone marrow, with some appearing earlier in ileal mucosa or blood, a pattern consistent with an intestinal mucosal origin. In patients with donor T cell macrochimerism, the allografts had high GvH to HvG T cell clonal ratios.

Library construction relied on the immunoSEQ multiplex PCR assay. For most patients, genomic DNA was isolated with the Qiagen DNeasy Blood and Tissue Kit and sent frozen to Adaptive Biotechnologies for TCR sequencing. For most patients, high-throughput TCR-beta CDR3 sequencing of genomic DNA was performed by Adaptive Biotechnologies. As for how the authors treated the data: TCR sequencing data for some 19 patients were retrieved from Adaptive's ImmunoSEQ software; three other patients were processed with MiXCR and VDJtools. CD4 versus CD8 sorting errors were corrected by removing sequences found in both subsets at a frequency ratio below 5:1. CDR3 nucleotide sequences shared between donor and recipient were removed because the origin of such sequences could not be assigned. To be classed as alloreactive, a clone needed at least 2-fold expansion over unstimulated cells and a minimum CFSE-low frequency of 0.002% (template counts) or 0.001% (read counts). Clones were considered mappable if detected in sequenced pre-transplant spleen, lymph node, or MLR CFSE-low populations of the donor or recipient. The cumulative frequency of alloreactive clones was calculated as a percentage of all sequences, weighted by copy number. Imported from immuneACCESS, the table was reduced by TCRdb to in-frame sequences with V and J called. These copies leave out some clones; in studies compared against another copy, an unresolved V gene accounts for under half, and the cause of the remainder is not known. V and J calls and clone size come straight from that table; D and trimming were deduced from the DNA. The sample data list 80,000 to 90,000 clones, and 75% to 90% of these were observed just once. Clones ranked in the top ten supply approximately 0.11% of the sample.

Sequencing used unstimulated CD4+ T cells sorted from spleen or lymph node cells, obtained before intestinal transplant. The source is a human donor who received an intestinal transplant. The chain couples TRBV27 to TRBJ2-7, and TRBD2 matches 8 of the central bases. CDR3 region: CASNRAGASYEQYF. The nucleotide sequence is TGTGCCAGCAATAGAGCGGGGGCCTCCTACGAGCAGTACTTC.